These 8 T cell receptor beta chains came from one sample sequenced in a study of cytomegalovirus exposure and HLA in healthy donors. The study ran its PCR with 60 Vbeta and 13 Jbeta primers. TCRdb keeps only in-frame clones here, not all; method: immunoSEQ multiplex PCR. The sample yields 140,000 or so clones, about four fifths seen once. The sample taken for sequencing was PBMCs. All receptors derive from a woman between 35 and 50 years old in good health and CMV-seropositive.

The gene calls are TRBV7-2 and TRBJ2-2; 11 bases agree with TRBD2. With 2 bases clipped from V and 4 bases from J, the junction kept 3 bases outside the gene matches. The CDR3 consists of 16 residues. CDR1 is SGHTA and CDR2 is FQGNSA in the germline V gene. The CDR3: CASSLRLAGSTGELFF. CDR3 nucleotide sequence: TGTGCCAGCAGCTTACGACTAGCGGGGAGCACCGGGGAGCTGTTTTTT.

The chain couples TRBV7-2 to TRBJ2-3; TRBD2 agrees at 9 bases. The CDR3 consists of 18 residues. The V and J ends lost 1 base and 0 bases, in that order; junction bases with no gene match: 8. Germline V gene sequence: CDR1 SGHTA, CDR2 FQGNSA. The CDR3 region is CASSLEGLARTSTDTQYF. DNA for the CDR3: TGTGCCAGCAGCTTAGAGGGACTAGCCAGAACTAGCACAGATACGCAGTATTTT.

V and J are TRBV5-1 and TRBJ2-1; 8 positions match TRBD2. Germline loops: CDR1 SGHRS, CDR2 YFSETQ. V trimming: 0 bases; J trimming: 0 bases; junction bases outside the gene matches: 8. The CDR3 consists of 18 residues. DNA of the CDR3: TGCGCCAGCAGCTTGGACTCGGGAGGGGCTAGCTCCTACAATGAGCAGTTCTTC. It translates to CASSLDSGGASSYNEQFF.

This clone was seen only a few times. This chain links TRBV6-5 with TRBJ1-2; no reliable D call. The CDR3 sequence is 11 residues long. The V and J ends lost 7 bases and 7 bases respectively, with 10 bases between them. CDR1 and CDR2 from the germline V gene are MNHEY and SVGAGI. CDR3 amino acids: CASKREAGYTF. The CDR3 coding sequence is TGTGCCAGCAAAAGGGAGGCTGGCTACACCTTC.

The gene calls are TRBV7-9 and TRBJ2-7; TRBD2 agrees at 8 bases. The CDR3 has 15 amino acids. Germline V gene lookup returns CDR1 SEHNR and CDR2 FQNEAQ (reference sequence). J gave up 3 bases and V 3 bases, and 7 bases lay outside the gene matches. The chain's CDR3 is CASSFRTSSHYEQYF. CDR3 nucleotides: TGTGCCAGCAGCTTCAGGACTAGCAGCCACTACGAGCAGTACTTC. The full variable domain, in which reference TRBV7-9 and TRBJ2-7 provide the parts outside the CDR3, is DTGVSQNPRHKITKRGQNVTFRCDPISEHNRLYWYRQTLGQGPEFLTYFQNEAQLEKSRLLSDRFSAERPKGSFSTLEIQRTEQGDSAMYLCASSFRTSSHYEQYFGPGTRLTVT.

The CDR3 region is CASSLGQGAFGQPQHF. The CDR3 nucleotides read TGTGCCAGCAGCTTAGGACAGGGGGCCTTCGGTCAGCCCCAGCATTTT. This sequence joins TRBV7-9 and TRBJ1-5; TRBD1 matches 10 bases. Germline loops: CDR1 SEHNR, CDR2 FQNEAQ (reference sequence). V was clipped by 1 base and J by 6 bases; unmatched bases: 6. This CDR3 has 16 residues.

The gene calls are TRBV29-1 and TRBJ1-2; no clear D. V was trimmed by 8 bases and J by 5 bases, leaving 12 bases between them. The CDR3 covers 11 residues. Germline V lookup: CDR1 SQVTM, CDR2 ANQGSEA. The CDR3 DNA follows: TGCAGCTGCGAGTCCCGGTATGGCTACACCTTC. Translating gives CSCESRYGYTF.

The chain links TRBV5-4 to TRBJ2-1; D might be TRBD2 (7 bases). This CDR3 contains 15 residues. Germline CDR1 and CDR2: SGHNT and YYREEE (reference sequence). With 4 bases removed from V and 8 bases from J, the gap between germline ends came to 19 bases. CDR3 residues: CASSRGGRIEDEQFF. The CDR3 nucleotides read TGTGCCAGCAGCCGCGGGGGCCGGATTGAGGATGAGCAGTTCTTC.